These 20 T cell receptor beta chains share one sample of origin, sequenced in a study of blood T cell repertoires in COVID-19. Libraries were prepared by immunoSEQ multiplex PCR; TCRdb keeps only in-frame clonotypes and omits some of them. The sample yields roughly 200,000 clones, 86% seen once. The specimen sequenced was PBMCs or T cells enriched from blood (not recorded which). The origin of the receptors is a man between 35 and 55 years old with acute COVID-19.

The J gene is TRBJ2-1, the V gene TRBV2; possible D gene TRBD2, 6 bases. The length of the CDR3 is 16 residues. Trimming stripped 6 bases from V and 1 base from J, with 16 bases between. CDR1 is SNHLY and CDR2 is FYNNEI in the germline V gene. The CDR3 is CASRGTGVGSYNEQFF. The CDR3 nucleotides are TGTGCCAGCAGAGGGACGGGGGTAGGGTCCTACAATGAGCAGTTCTTC. Together with reference TRBV2 and TRBJ2-1, the CDR3 gives the full variable domain: EPEVTQTPSHQVTQMGQEVILRCVPISNHLYFYWYRQILGQKVEFLVSFYNNEISEKSEIFDDQFSVERPDGSNFTLKIRSTKLEDSAMYFCASRGTGVGSYNEQFFGPGTRLTVL.

The chain couples TRBV7-2 to TRBJ2-2, with D possibly being TRBD1 (6 bases). V lost 7 bases to trimming and J lost 9 bases, with 21 bases between them. The length of the CDR3 is 15 residues. Germline CDR1 reads SGHTA; CDR2 reads FQGNSA. In DNA, the CDR3 is TGTGCCAGCACCCTAAACAAAGGGGGTGGCAGGGAGCTGTTTTTT. Protein: CASTLNKGGGRELFF.

V and J are TRBV6-2 or TRBV6-3 and TRBJ1-1; perhaps TRBD1 as D (5 bases). V was cut by 2 bases and J by 4 bases, with 14 bases left in between. The CDR3 is 15 amino acids. The germline gives CDR1 MNHEY, CDR2 SVGEGT. Written as DNA, the CDR3 is TGTGCCAGCAGTTACGGTCGGGGGTTCGGCACTGAAGCTTTCTTT. Translating it yields CASSYGRGFGTEAFF.

A remark on this clone: Different DNA sequences within this sample yield the same CDR3. The V gene is TRBV5-1, the J gene TRBJ2-3; D is unresolved. V lost 0 bases, J lost 3 bases, and 8 bases lay in between. The CDR3 sequence is 14 residues long. The germline gives CDR1 SGHRS, CDR2 YFSETQ. CDR3 in DNA: TGCGCCAGCAGCTTGGGGTTAGCAACAGATACGCAGTATTTT. It yields the protein CASSLGLATDTQYF. The complete variable domain, with remaining parts taken from reference TRBV5-1 and TRBJ2-3, reads KAGVTQTPRYLIKTRGQQVTLSCSPISGHRSVSWYQQTPGQGLQFLFEYFSETQRNKGNFPGRFSGRQFSNSRSEMNVSTLELGDSALYLCASSLGLATDTQYFGPGTRLTVL.

This chain joins TRBV18 and TRBJ2-2; perhaps TRBD1 as D (5 bases). V dropped 3 bases and J dropped 3 bases, with 11 bases sitting between them. The CDR3 spans 15 residues. The V gene's germline CDR1 is KGHSH and CDR2 LQKENI. The CDR3 region has the DNA TGTGCCAGCTCACCGCAGGGCGGCGACACCGGGGAGCTGTTTTTT. Its protein product is CASSPQGGDTGELFF.

This chain connects TRBV15 to TRBJ2-7; D gene unclear. Germline CDR1 is LNHNV and CDR2 is YYDKDF (reference sequence). This CDR3 is 13 amino acids long. V gave up 1 base and J gave up 4 bases, with 8 bases separating them. The DNA of the CDR3 is TGTGCCACCAGCAGAGTACGAGCTTACGAGCAGTACTTC. Translated: CATSRVRAYEQYF.

Here the CDR3 reads CASSLGLWGQFANTGELFF. In nucleotides, the CDR3 is TGTGCCAGCAGCTTAGGTCTTTGGGGCCAGTTCGCGAACACCGGGGAGCTGTTTTTT. The V and J genes are TRBV7-8 and TRBJ2-2, with D tentatively TRBD1 (5 bases). CDR1 is SGHVS, CDR2 FQNEAQ, per germline. The CDR3 spans 19 residues. The V end lost 1 base, the J end lost 0 bases, and 18 bases lay between the germline ends.

The rearrangement links TRBV28 to TRBJ2-4; maybe TRBD2 (6 bases). Trimming took off 6 bases at V and 7 bases at J, with 16 bases between the two ends. The germline V gene has CDR1 MDHEN and CDR2 SYDVKM. The CDR3 totals 14 residues. The CDR3, as DNA: TGTGCCAGCAGCCTGGGACTTGGGTTCAACATTCAGTACTTC. This translates into CASSLGLGFNIQYF.

V gene TRBV28 combines with J gene TRBJ1-2; a possible D gene is TRBD1 (5 bases). Trimming stripped 7 bases from V and 4 bases from J, with 13 bases between. The CDR3 length is 13 residues. The germline V gene has CDR1 MDHEN and CDR2 SYDVKM. The CDR3 sequence: CASTLDRGYGYTF. The DNA for the CDR3 is TGTGCCAGCACCCTCGACAGAGGCTATGGCTACACCTTC.

The chain has TRBV6-5 and TRBJ1-4; D possibly corresponds to TRBD1 (5 bases). Trimming left V 6 bases short and J 5 bases short, with 13 bases between. This CDR3 is 14 amino acids long. The germline gives CDR1 MNHEY, CDR2 SVGAGI. DNA for the CDR3: TGTGCCAGCAGATTAGACAGACTCAATGAAAAACTGTTTTTT. It specifies CASRLDRLNEKLFF.

The CDR3 nucleotides are TGTGCCAGCTCACTTTCCCGGGAAGAGCAGTACTTC. Its translation is CASSLSREEQYF. This sequence joins TRBV18 and TRBJ2-7; possible D gene TRBD2, 5 bases. This CDR3 is built from 12 residues. Trimming removed 4 bases at V and 7 bases at J, with 11 bases between. Germline V gene data show CDR1 as KGHSH and CDR2 as LQKENI.

With respect to this clone: Distinct nucleotide sequences in the sample also encode this CDR3. This chain links TRBV5-6 with TRBJ2-7; 7 nucleotides line up with TRBD1. The trim removed 0 bases at V and 2 bases at J, leaving 2 bases unmatched. The CDR3 spans 14 residues. The V gene's germline CDR1 is SGHDT and CDR2 YYEEEE. CDR3 in amino acids: CASSLGTGTYEQYF. The CDR3 region has the DNA TGTGCCAGCAGCTTGGGGACAGGAACCTACGAGCAGTACTTC.

This clone occurred once. This chain uses TRBV6-5 with TRBJ2-1; 7 nucleotides align to TRBD2. Trimming took 4 bases from V and 6 from J; bases not matched to a gene: 6. CDR1 MNHEY and CDR2 SVGAGI come from the germline V gene. There are 14 residues in the CDR3. The CDR3 nucleotides read TGTGCCAGCAGTTTACCCGGGAGGACCAATGAGCAGTTCTTC. Encoded protein: CASSLPGRTNEQFF.

Details on this clone: One end of the junction fails to match germline, which may point to a read error. This rearrangement joins TRBV9 to TRBJ2-7, with TRBD2 identical over 7 bases. CDR3 length: 14 amino acids. Germline CDR1 reads SGDLS; CDR2 reads YYNGEE. In DNA form, the CDR3 reads TGTGCCAGCAGCGTAGTAGCGGGCTCCAACGAGCAGTACTTC. The encoded protein is CASSVVAGSNEQYF. The whole variable domain, remainder taken from reference TRBV9 and TRBJ2-7, is DSGVTQTPKHLITATGQRVTLRCSPRSGDLSVYWYQQSLDQGLQFLIQYYNGEERAKGNILERFSAQQFPDLHSELNLSSLELGDSALYFCASSVVAGSNEQYFGPGTRLTVT.

The chain combines TRBV24-1 with TRBJ2-7; D perhaps matches TRBD2 (5 bases). Germline loops: CDR1 KGHDR, CDR2 SFDVKD. V lost 6 bases and J lost 2, with 10 bases in between. The length of the CDR3 is 13 residues. In nucleotides, the CDR3 is TGTGCCACCAGTAAGGCGGGTACCTACGAGCAGTACTTC. It encodes CATSKAGTYEQYF.

The gene calls are TRBV19 and TRBJ1-1; no clear D. CDR1 and CDR2 from the germline V gene are LNHDA and SQIVND (reference sequence). Trimming took 2 bases from V and 0 from J, leaving 10 bases between them. This CDR3 contains 15 residues. CDR3 coding DNA: TGTGCCAGTAGTATATCGGTAGGAGTGAACACTGAAGCTTTCTTT. It is translated as CASSISVGVNTEAFF.

The chain carries TRBV20-1 and TRBJ1-2; D possibly corresponds to TRBD1 (6 bases). Trimming shortened V by 8 bases and J by 8 bases, and 12 bases separated the two germline ends. Per the germline V gene, CDR1 is DFQATT and CDR2 is SNEGSKA (reference sequence). The length of the CDR3 is 10 residues. CDR3 bases: TGCAGTACCCCAGGGGTAGGCTACACCTTC. As protein: CSTPGVGYTF.

This sequence joins TRBV6-2 or TRBV6-3 and TRBJ2-3, with 11 bases lining up with TRBD2. Germline loops: CDR1 MNHEY, CDR2 SVGEGT. The CDR3 is 16 amino acids. V lost 5 bases and J lost 5; bases outside the gene matches: 9. CDR3 sequence reads: CASSNLAGGRGDTQYF. CDR3 DNA sequence: TGTGCCAGCAGTAACTTAGCGGGAGGGAGGGGAGATACGCAGTATTTT.

The chain has TRBV28 and TRBJ2-2; no definite D call. The CDR3 has 14 residues. The V gene lost 3 bases and the J gene lost 2 bases, with 7 bases spanning the gap. Germline CDR1 MDHEN, CDR2 SYDVKM. CDR3 residues: CASSFGYNTGELFF. CDR3 DNA sequence: TGTGCCAGCAGTTTCGGGTATAACACCGGGGAGCTGTTTTTT.

This clone was seen just once. The CDR3 loop is CSASPTAGGMRDTQYF. CDR3 in DNA: TGCAGTGCTAGTCCCACAGCGGGAGGGATGCGGGATACGCAGTATTTT. The genes are TRBV20-1 and TRBJ2-3, with 10 bases identical to TRBD2. Germline loops: CDR1 DFQATT, CDR2 SNEGSKA (reference sequence). The CDR3 consists of 16 residues. Trimming at V came to 3 bases and at J to 6 bases, leaving 12 bases not matched to a gene.